This T cell receptor (beta chain) comes out of a study of regulatory T cells in long-lasting Graves disease. On this clonotype: Its antigen is unknown.

Relying on iRepertoire HTBI primers and Arm-PCR of CDR3 regions, the team built TCR beta libraries. Each CDR3 protein is one row after TCRdb ran MiXCR on the multiplex PCR reads. The sample consists of over 350,000 distinct CDR3 sequences, 15% of them appearing once. Time point here: newly diagnosed GD, antithyroid drugs for less than 3 months. TCR sequences were obtained from RNA taken from PBMCs. Study results and caveats: Preferential use of TRBV28, TRBJ1-2 and TRBJ2-5 was seen in persistent disease.

The V gene end was trimmed by 5 bases and the J gene end by 4 bases; junction bases not matched to a gene: 8. Germline CDR1 MDHEN, CDR2 SYDVKM. The CDR3 runs to 15 residues. The data also belong to a second study, concerning T cells in Graves' hyperthyroidism and ophthalmopathy. Turning to that study: Newly diagnosed hyperthyroidism, duration under 2 months, in patients aged 18 to 65. Those patients with uncontrolled infection, other autoimmune disease, pregnancy or lactation were excluded. Among thyroid clonotypes expanded above 0.001, most also appeared in blood.

The chain couples TRBV28 to TRBJ2-7, with 10 bases lining up with TRBD1. Sequences were derived from peripheral blood mononuclear cells (PBMCs), sampled at new diagnosis, from a patient treated with antithyroid drugs. The TCR originated in a middle-aged woman with Graves disease. Here the CDR3 DNA reads TGTGCCAGCAGTCGGGGACAGGGGATAGGATACGAGCAGTACTTC. Translation gives CASSRGQGIGYEQYF.